The T cell receptor beta chain described here comes from a study of cytomegalovirus exposure and HLA in healthy donors. This CDR3 has 11 amino acids. CDR1 and CDR2 (germline): MNHEY, SMNVEV (reference sequence). A multiplex PCR was run with 60 Vbeta primers and 13 Jbeta primers. The assay was immunoSEQ multiplex PCR, and TCRdb's table has in-frame clones only and misses some. Of about 150,000 clones in the sample, nearly 10% were seen once. This clone came up a few times. At one end the junction does not follow the germline gene, possibly because of a read error. This clonotype originated in a man between 50 and 59 years old in good health and CMV-seronegative. The chain has TRBV27 and TRBJ1-1; D is unclear. The sequenced sample was PBMCs. The CDR3 DNA reads TGTGCCAGCCGTTTAGGGCCACTGGCTTTCTTT. Its protein is CASRLGPLAFF.